The 26 T cell receptor beta chains in this list originate from one sample, sequenced in a study of blood T cell repertoires in COVID-19. Produced via immunoSEQ multiplex PCR; TCRdb's table is partial and in-frame only. Of 150,000 or so clones in the sample, 84% were seen once. The specimen sequenced was peripheral blood. The receptors derive from a man aged 35-49 years who had recovered from COVID-19.

The chain links TRBV6-5 to TRBJ1-1, with 10 bases matching TRBD1. Germline V lookup: CDR1 MNHEY, CDR2 SVGAGI. The trim removed 5 bases at V and 8 bases at J, leaving 11 bases unmatched. The CDR3 runs to 15 residues. The DNA of the CDR3 is TGTGCCAGCAGTCTGGGACAGGGGCGGGTGGGAGAAGCTTTCTTT. As protein: CASSLGQGRVGEAFF.

J is TRBJ1-2 and V is TRBV2; D might be TRBD1 (6 bases). Germline V CDR1 and CDR2: SNHLY, FYNNEI. The ends were cut back, 1 base at V and 5 bases at J, with 11 bases in the middle. This CDR3 has 14 residues. In nucleotides, the CDR3 is TGTGCCAGCAGTGAAGGGGGGGGCGGGTATGGCTACACCTTC. This translates into CASSEGGGGYGYTF.

V usage is TRBV4-2 and J usage is TRBJ2-5, with TRBD2 matching over 16 bases. The CDR3 is made up of 17 amino acids. CDR1 and CDR2 from the germline V gene are LGHNA and YNFKEQ. After removal of 5 bases from V and 4 bases from J, the junction contained 7 bases not matched to a gene. The CDR3 protein is CASSLGLAGGQGETQYF. DNA of the CDR3: TGTGCCAGCAGCTTGGGACTAGCGGGAGGGCAGGGAGAGACCCAGTACTTC.

This clone is a singleton in its sample. The J gene is TRBJ1-2, the V gene TRBV4-3; 7 bases are a match to TRBD1. V dropped 4 bases and J dropped 6; count of bases not matched to a gene: 8. Germline assignment: CDR1 LGHNA and CDR2 YSLEER. CDR3 length: 14 residues. CDR3 in DNA: TGCGCCAGCAGCCCGTTGGGACAGTCGAATGGCTACACCTTC. Residues: CASSPLGQSNGYTF.

This clone showed up just once. The genes are TRBV11-1 and TRBJ2-1; TRBD1 might be the D (7 bases). Per the germline V gene, CDR1 is SGHAT and CDR2 is FQDESV (reference sequence). Deletions cut 1 base from V and 8 bases from J, with 15 bases between. CDR3 length: 15 residues. CDR3 sequence reads: CASSLVGQGDYEQFF. CDR3 bases: TGTGCCAGCAGCTTAGTTGGGCAGGGGGACTATGAGCAGTTCTTC.

J is TRBJ2-7 and V is TRBV7-3; D not resolved. Germline V gene lookup returns CDR1 SGHTA and CDR2 FQGTGA. The CDR3 loop spans 12 amino acids. V lost 5 bases and J 6 bases, leaving 11 bases between the germline ends. CDR3: CASSLIGGEQYF. CDR3 nucleotides: TGTGCCAGCAGCCTAATCGGTGGCGAGCAGTACTTC.

This chain joins TRBV6-1 and TRBJ1-5, with a weak D call TRBD1 (5 bases). Trimming cost V 3 bases and J 2 bases, with 11 bases left between them. The CDR3 length is 15 residues. From germline, CDR1 is MNHNS and CDR2 SASEGT. DNA for the CDR3: TGTGCCAGCAGTGACAGGGAATATGGCAATCAGCCCCAGCATTTT. Residues: CASSDREYGNQPQHF.

The J gene is TRBJ2-3, the V gene TRBV4-2; 7 bases are a match to TRBD1. The CDR3 is 17 residues long. Germline values: CDR1 LGHNA, CDR2 YNFKEQ. J gave up 4 bases and V 4 bases, and 14 bases lay outside the gene matches. CDR3 region: CASSLIPTGSGADTQYF. CDR3 nucleotide sequence: TGTGCCAGCAGCCTAATACCGACAGGGAGTGGGGCAGATACGCAGTATTTT.

This clone has more than one count but fewer than ten. CDR3 in DNA: TGTGCCAGCAGCCGTGACAGGGGGCTTGATGGCTACACCTTC. Translation gives CASSRDRGLDGYTF. This sequence joins TRBV7-9 and TRBJ1-2; TRBD1 agrees at 10 bases. Germline V gene lookup returns CDR1 SEHNR and CDR2 FQNEAQ (reference sequence). V was clipped by 5 bases and J by 6 bases; unmatched bases: 6. CDR3 size: 14 residues.

V is TRBV9 and J is TRBJ1-3; the match to TRBD1 covers 7 bases. The ends lost 3 bases at V and 6 bases at J; junction bases unmatched: 9. In germline, CDR1 is SGDLS, CDR2 YYNGEE. This CDR3 is built from 15 residues. The CDR3 DNA follows: TGTGCCAGCAGCGCTCCCCATGGGACAGCAAACACCATATATTTT. It specifies CASSAPHGTANTIYF.

This chain's CDR3 is CASSRDWGVQYF. CDR3 DNA sequence: TGTGCCAGCAGCCGGGACTGGGGCGTTCAGTACTTC. V gene TRBV6-6 combines with J gene TRBJ2-4, with D perhaps matching TRBD2 (6 bases). V shed 6 bases and J shed 11 bases, with 14 bases lying between them. Germline assignment: CDR1 MNHNY and CDR2 SVGAGI (reference sequence). This CDR3 spans 12 amino acids.

The CDR3 sequence is CASTRQGLIYEQYF. In DNA, the CDR3 is TGTGCCAGCACCCGACAGGGTTTAATCTACGAGCAGTACTTC. V usage is TRBV28 and J usage is TRBJ2-7, with TRBD1 matching 7 bases. The CDR3 has 14 amino acids. Unmatched junction bases numbered 9, after V lost 7 bases and J lost 3 bases. Germline CDR1 is MDHEN and CDR2 is SYDVKM.

The chain employs TRBV27 and TRBJ2-7; 10 bases match TRBD2. V lost 1 base and J lost 5; bases outside the gene matches: 11. CDR1 is MNHEY, CDR2 SMNVEV, per germline (reference sequence). This CDR3 contains 17 residues. The CDR3 coding sequence is TGTGCCAGCAGTTTATGGTTAGCGGGAGGACCTGTCGACGAGCAGTACTTC. It is translated as CASSLWLAGGPVDEQYF.

The chain joins TRBV7-2 to TRBJ2-7; TRBD1 matches 9 bases. J was trimmed by 2 bases and V by 5 bases; bases with no gene match: 7. Germline V gives CDR1 SGHTA, CDR2 FQGNSA. This CDR3 region has 15 residues. The CDR3 bases are TGTGCCAGCAGCCCGAGACAGGGGGTAACCTACGAGCAGTACTTC. The encoded protein is CASSPRQGVTYEQYF.

The chain combines TRBV11-3 with TRBJ2-1; possibly TRBD1 for D (5 bases). Germline V gene lookup returns CDR1 SGHNT and CDR2 YENEEA. Trimming stripped 6 bases from V and 10 bases from J, with 16 bases between. The CDR3 runs to 13 residues. CDR3 in amino acids: CASSLGPGQEQFF. The CDR3 DNA reads TGTGCCAGCAGTCTGGGGCCAGGGCAGGAGCAGTTCTTC. Combining the CDR3 with reference TRBV11-3 and TRBJ2-1 gives the whole variable domain EAGVVQSPRYKIIEKKQPVAFWCNPISGHNTLYWYLQNLGQGPELLIRYENEEAVDDSQLPKDRFSAERLKGVDSTLKIQPAELGDSAVYLCASSLGPGQEQFFGPGTRLTVL.

The chain employs TRBV9 and TRBJ2-3, with TRBD2 identical over 8 bases. This CDR3 comprises 16 residues. Germline loops: CDR1 SGDLS, CDR2 YYNGEE. V shed 1 base, J shed 1 base, and the junction held 5 bases outside the gene matches. The DNA for the CDR3 is TGTGCCAGCAGCGTACGGGGACTAGGAGGCACAGATACGCAGTATTTT. It encodes CASSVRGLGGTDTQYF.

The V and J genes are TRBV7-2 and TRBJ2-3, with TRBD2 as a possible D gene (6 bases). The CDR3 runs 16 residues. V lost 1 base and J 1 base, leaving 12 bases between the germline ends. The V gene's germline CDR1 is SGHTA and CDR2 FQGNSA. The CDR3 nucleotides read TGTGCCAGCAGCTTAGGGCTGCGGGGTGGCACAGATACGCAGTATTTT. Residues: CASSLGLRGGTDTQYF.

This clone was detected only once. The V and J genes are TRBV27 and TRBJ2-2; 12 nucleotides align to TRBD1. V lost 5 bases and J lost 5; bases outside the gene matches: 9. The CDR3 is 17 amino acids. The germline gives CDR1 MNHEY, CDR2 SMNVEV (reference sequence). The CDR3 loop is CASSPRGQGARTGELFF. The CDR3 coding sequence is TGTGCCAGCAGTCCGAGGGGACAGGGGGCGCGGACCGGGGAGCTGTTTTTT.

The rearrangement uses TRBV6-5 and TRBJ1-3, with D maybe TRBD1 (5 bases). The CDR3 is made up of 14 amino acids. CDR1 and CDR2 from the germline V gene are MNHEY and SVGAGI. Trimming removed 8 bases at V and 4 bases at J, with 15 bases between. CDR3 sequence: CASFGQGQGNTIYF. The CDR3 nucleotides are TGTGCCAGCTTCGGTCAGGGTCAGGGAAACACCATATATTTT.

This clone was seen just once. The chain uses TRBV4-3 and TRBJ1-4; D unclear. The CDR3 totals 14 residues. V shed 2 bases and J shed 8 bases, with 12 bases lying between them. Germline-derived CDR1 and CDR2 are LGHNA and YSLEER. The CDR3, as DNA: TGCGCCAGCAGCCAATTCCCTCACCGGGAAAAACTGTTTTTT. Translated, it gives CASSQFPHREKLFF.

The genes are TRBV2 and TRBJ2-2; TRBD1 agrees at 8 bases. Germline CDR1 is SNHLY and CDR2 is FYNNEI. CDR3 length equals 16 residues. The J segment lost 0 bases and the V segment lost 5 bases, leaving 5 bases of the junction unmatched. The CDR3 is CASSLDRGANTGELFF. In DNA form, the CDR3 reads TGTGCCAGCAGTTTAGACAGGGGCGCGAACACCGGGGAGCTGTTTTTT.

This chain joins TRBV7-6 and TRBJ2-1; 13 nucleotides line up with TRBD2. Germline CDR1 SGHVS, CDR2 FNYEAQ. V was pared by 3 bases and J by 9 bases, with 8 bases of the junction left unmatched. The CDR3 sequence is 16 residues long. This chain's CDR3 is CASSFTSGRGLGEQFF. Here the CDR3 DNA reads TGTGCCAGCAGCTTTACTAGCGGGAGGGGCCTAGGTGAGCAGTTCTTC.

This clone was counted once. This chain uses TRBV6-5 with TRBJ1-6; tentatively, D is TRBD1 (5 bases). The germline gives CDR1 MNHEY, CDR2 SVGAGI. The CDR3 is 15 residues long. V was pared by 5 bases and J by 8 bases, with 16 bases between. The CDR3 loop reads CASSRFGQSDSPLHF. Here the CDR3 DNA reads TGTGCCAGCAGTCGGTTCGGACAAAGTGATTCACCCCTCCACTTT.

This rearrangement joins TRBV3-1 (or the pseudogene TRBV3-2) to TRBJ2-3; 15 nucleotides align to TRBD2. CDR3 length: 17 residues. The germline V gene has CDR1 LGHDT and CDR2 YNNKEL (reference sequence). After removal of 4 bases from V and 5 bases from J, the junction contained 7 bases not matched to a gene. The CDR3 nucleotides are TGTGCCAGCAGCCCTGGACTAGCGGGAGGGCCGGGAGATACGCAGTATTTT. This sequence encodes CASSPGLAGGPGDTQYF.

The V call is TRBV7-9, the J call TRBJ2-5; a weak D match, TRBD2 (6 bases). Trimming took 2 bases from V and 3 from J, leaving 10 bases between them. In germline, CDR1 is SEHNR, CDR2 FQNEAQ (reference sequence). The CDR3 length is 14 residues. DNA for the CDR3: TGTGCCAGCAGCTTATGGACTATTGAAGAGACCCAGTACTTC. Translating gives CASSLWTIEETQYF.

The chain recombines TRBV19 with TRBJ2-7; TRBD2 is a possible D gene (5 bases). CDR1 is LNHDA, CDR2 SQIVND, per germline (reference sequence). CDR3 length: 16 amino acids. V was shortened by 6 bases and J by 6 bases, with 24 bases between the two germline ends. CDR3 sequence: CASSQNAQVGNREQYF. The CDR3 bases are TGTGCCAGTAGCCAAAACGCCCAGGTCGGGAATCGCGAGCAGTACTTC.